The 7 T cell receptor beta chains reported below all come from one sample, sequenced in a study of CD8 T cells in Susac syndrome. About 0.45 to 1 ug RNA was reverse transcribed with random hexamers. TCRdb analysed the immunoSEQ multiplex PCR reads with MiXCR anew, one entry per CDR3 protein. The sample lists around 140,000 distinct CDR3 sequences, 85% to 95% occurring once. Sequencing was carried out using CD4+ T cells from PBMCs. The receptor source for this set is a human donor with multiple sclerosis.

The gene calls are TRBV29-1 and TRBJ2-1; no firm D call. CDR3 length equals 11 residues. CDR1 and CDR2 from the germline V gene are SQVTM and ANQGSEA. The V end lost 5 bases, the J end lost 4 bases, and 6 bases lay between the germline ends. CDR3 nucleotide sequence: TGCAGCGTTTTCGGTTACAATGAGCAGTTCTTC. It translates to CSVFGYNEQFF.

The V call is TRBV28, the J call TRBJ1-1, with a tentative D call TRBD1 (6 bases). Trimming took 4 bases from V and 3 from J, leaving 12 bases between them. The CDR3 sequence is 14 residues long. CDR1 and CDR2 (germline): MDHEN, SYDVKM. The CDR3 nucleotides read TGTGCCAGCAGTTATCGACGGGGGCACACTGAAGCTTTCTTT. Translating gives CASSYRRGHTEAFF. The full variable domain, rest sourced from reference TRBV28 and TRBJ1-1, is DVKVTQSSRYLVKRTGEKVFLECVQDMDHENMFWYRQDPGLGLRLIYFSYDVKMKEKGDIPEGYSVSREKKERFSLILESASTNQTSMYLCASSYRRGHTEAFFGQGTRLTVV.

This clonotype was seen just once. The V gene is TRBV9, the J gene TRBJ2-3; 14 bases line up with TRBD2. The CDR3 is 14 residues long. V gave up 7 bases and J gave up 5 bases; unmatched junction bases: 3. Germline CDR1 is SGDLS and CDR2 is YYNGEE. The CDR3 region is CASSGTSGRDTQYF. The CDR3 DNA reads TGTGCCAGCTCAGGGACTAGCGGGAGAGATACGCAGTATTTT.

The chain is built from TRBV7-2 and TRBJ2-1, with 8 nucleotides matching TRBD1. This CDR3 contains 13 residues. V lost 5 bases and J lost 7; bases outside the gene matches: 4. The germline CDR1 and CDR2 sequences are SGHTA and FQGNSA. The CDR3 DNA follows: TGTGCCAGCAGCCTGGACAGGGTGAATGAGCAGTTCTTC. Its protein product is CASSLDRVNEQFF.

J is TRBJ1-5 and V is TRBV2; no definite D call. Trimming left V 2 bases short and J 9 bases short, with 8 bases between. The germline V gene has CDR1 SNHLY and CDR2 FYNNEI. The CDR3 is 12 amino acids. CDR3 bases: TGTGCCAGCAGTGAATCTCGTCTGCCCCAGCATTTT. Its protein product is CASSESRLPQHF.

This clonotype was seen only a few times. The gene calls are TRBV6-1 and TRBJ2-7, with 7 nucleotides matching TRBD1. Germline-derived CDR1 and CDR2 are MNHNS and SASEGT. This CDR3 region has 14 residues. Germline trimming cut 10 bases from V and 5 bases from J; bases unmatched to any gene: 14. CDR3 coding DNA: TGTGCCACCACCCTACAGGGGTTTAGGGACGAGCAGTACTTC. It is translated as CATTLQGFRDEQYF.

CDR3 in DNA: TGCGCCAGCAGCTTGCGGCGGGGGGGCACTGAGCAGTTCTTC. Translated, it gives CASSLRRGGTEQFF. This chain connects TRBV5-1 to TRBJ2-1; 9 nucleotides agree with TRBD2. Trimming removed 1 base from V and 9 bases from J; junction bases left unmatched: 5. This CDR3 region has 14 residues. Germline lookup yields CDR1 SGHRS and CDR2 YFSETQ.